The next 25 T cell receptor beta chains were all read from a single sample in a study of T cells in Graves' hyperthyroidism and ophthalmopathy. Amplification of TCR beta CDR3 regions used RNA as the template. HTBI primers were used for first-round RT-PCR of the TCR CDR3. Via MiXCR, TCRdb re-called the multiplex PCR reads, giving one row per CDR3 protein. The repertoire holds fewer than 550,000 distinct CDR3 sequences, 15% to 18% seen once, with roughly 7.7% in the top ten. Sequenced: blood. Every receptor here comes from a woman aged 18-29 years with Graves' hyperthyroidism.

This chain joins TRBV9 and TRBJ1-3; a weak D match, TRBD1 (6 bases). Trimming shortened V by 3 bases and J by 2 bases, and 18 bases separated the two germline ends. The CDR3 totals 17 residues. The germline V gene encodes CDR1 SGDLS and CDR2 YYNGEE. CDR3 amino acids: CASSALDSYPTGNTIYF. The DNA for the CDR3 is TGTGCCAGCAGCGCCCTGGACAGCTACCCTACTGGAAACACCATATATTTT.

This clonotype appeared many times. This chain connects TRBV2 to TRBJ2-3; 12 bases map to TRBD2. Trimming took 5 bases from V and 5 from J; bases not matched to a gene: 11. Germline lookup yields CDR1 SNHLY and CDR2 FYNNEI. The CDR3 covers 17 residues. The chain's CDR3 is CASSTPMTSGSVDTQYF. The DNA of the CDR3 is TGTGCCAGCAGTACCCCCATGACTAGCGGGAGCGTAGATACGCAGTATTTT.

At least ten counts were recorded for this clonotype. This chain connects TRBV12-3 or TRBV12-4 to TRBJ1-6, with unresolved D. V was trimmed by 3 bases and J by 9 bases, leaving 18 bases between them. The CDR3 covers 16 residues. The CDR3 protein is CASSFTDPQFGSPLHF. For the CDR3, the DNA is TGTGCCAGCAGTTTCACCGACCCGCAGTTCGGTTCACCCCTCCACTTT.

On this clonotype: Germline and junction disagree at one end, which may indicate a read error. The CDR3 bases are TGTGCCAGCAGTGGTGGAGGGACTTTACCCAACGAACAGTGCTTC. Its protein is CASSGGGTLPNEQCF. The chain joins TRBV2 to TRBJ2-7; a weak D match, TRBD2 (6 bases). The CDR3 extends over 15 amino acids. Germline V gene sequence: CDR1 SNHLY, CDR2 FYNNEI.

Note on this clonotype: This clone may be a read error of a much larger clone one base away. This rearrangement joins TRBV7-9 to TRBJ2-7; no clear D. Per the germline V gene, CDR1 is SEHNR and CDR2 is FQNEAQ (reference sequence). V was shortened by 2 bases and J by 7 bases, with 9 bases between the two germline ends. This CDR3 region has 12 residues. Here the CDR3 DNA reads TGTGCCAGCAGCTTAAGCGCTCGTGAGCAGTACTTC. Translating it yields CASSLSAREQYF.

To note about this clonotype: This may arise from a read error, as a much more abundant clone is one base away. The rearrangement links TRBV11-3 to TRBJ1-2, with no clear D. CDR3 length: 12 amino acids. Germline CDR1 reads SGHNT; CDR2 reads YENEEA. This chain's CDR3 is CVSSFPSYGYTF. The DNA of the CDR3 is TGTGTCAGCAGCTTCCCGTCCTATGGCTACACCTTC.

The table lists this clonotype with many counts. Compared with germline, one end of the junction differs, possibly owing to a read error. This chain connects TRBV28 to TRBJ1-2, with 9 bases identical to TRBD1. CDR1 is MDHEN, CDR2 SYDVKM, per germline. This CDR3 has 12 residues. The CDR3 is CASSRGGQGSAF. The CDR3 DNA sequence: TGTGCCAGCAGCCGAGGCGGACAGGGGTCGGCCTTC.

V and J are TRBV9 and TRBJ2-1, with a weak D call TRBD2 (7 bases). This CDR3 is built from 16 residues. V gave up 0 bases and J gave up 5 bases, with 15 bases separating them. Germline V CDR1 and CDR2: SGDLS, YYNGEE. The CDR3 loop reads CASSVGPGGFNNEQFF. The CDR3 region has the DNA TGTGCCAGCAGCGTAGGGCCGGGGGGCTTTAACAATGAGCAGTTCTTC.

The chain couples TRBV20-1 to TRBJ2-2; the D gene could be TRBD1 or TRBD2 (7 bases each). This CDR3 has 16 amino acids. The V and J ends lost 6 bases and 4 bases respectively, with 21 bases between them. The V gene's germline CDR1 is DFQATT and CDR2 SNEGSKA (reference sequence). In DNA form, the CDR3 reads TGCAGTGCCCGTCCGAGGGGGCGCGGGGGCACCGGGGAGCTGTTTTTT. It encodes CSARPRGRGGTGELFF.

The V gene is TRBV5-1, the J gene TRBJ2-5, with D uncertain. This CDR3 region has 12 residues. The ends were cut back, 2 bases at V and 1 base at J, with 3 bases in the middle. Germline lookup yields CDR1 SGHRS and CDR2 YFSETQ. CDR3 sequence (DNA): TGCGCCAGCAGCTTTAGCCAAGAGACCCAGTACTTC. This sequence encodes CASSFSQETQYF.

This clonotype was seen at least ten times. CDR3 loop: CASSLAGLSTDTQYF. CDR3 in DNA: TGTGCCAGCAGCTTGGCCGGGCTGAGCACAGATACGCAGTATTTT. The V and J genes are TRBV5-4 and TRBJ2-3; D call uncertain. CDR1 is SGHNT, CDR2 YYREEE, per germline (reference sequence). CDR3 length: 15 amino acids. V lost 0 bases and J lost 0, with 8 bases in between.

The V call is TRBV12-5, the J call TRBJ2-5; 12 bases fit TRBD2. J gave up 4 bases and V 4 bases, and 7 bases lay outside the gene matches. Germline CDR1 and CDR2: LGHNT and FRNRAP. The CDR3 has 16 amino acids. The CDR3 sequence is CASGSSGGAIRETQYF. The CDR3 DNA is TGTGCTAGTGGTTCTAGCGGGGGGGCTATACGAGAGACCCAGTACTTC. The complete variable domain, with remaining parts taken from reference TRBV12-5 and TRBJ2-5, reads DARVTQTPRHKVTEMGQEVTMRCQPILGHNTVFWYRQTMMQGLELLAYFRNRAPLDDSGMPKDRFSAEMPDATLATLKIQPSEPRDSAVYFCASGSSGGAIRETQYFGPGTRLLVL.

This chain links TRBV10-3 with TRBJ2-1; weak D call: TRBD2 (6 bases). V was pared by 10 bases and J by 6 bases, with 13 bases between. The length of the CDR3 is 12 residues. Germline-derived CDR1 and CDR2 are ENHRY and SYGVKD. Here the CDR3 DNA reads TGTGCCACCGGGACTCTCGGCAATGAGCAGTTCTTC. Encoded protein: CATGTLGNEQFF.

This clonotype was found many times. CDR3 in amino acids: CASSFWPMRAHEQFF. CDR3 DNA sequence: TGTGCCAGCAGTTTTTGGCCTATGAGGGCCCATGAGCAGTTCTTC. This chain connects TRBV12-3 or TRBV12-4 to TRBJ2-1; weak D call: TRBD2 (5 bases). V was trimmed by 3 bases and J by 8 bases, leaving 17 bases between them. The CDR3 covers 15 residues.

The rearrangement links TRBV2 to TRBJ1-1; D possibly corresponds to TRBD1 (6 bases). The CDR3 length is 13 residues. V shed 8 bases and J shed 1 base, with 11 bases lying between them. Per the germline V gene, CDR1 is SNHLY and CDR2 is FYNNEI. The CDR3 DNA sequence: TGTGCCAGCGTGGGGGCTCCGAACACTGAAGCTTTCTTT. Residues: CASVGAPNTEAFF. Variable domain in full (rest from reference TRBV2 and TRBJ1-1): EPEVTQTPSHQVTQMGQEVILRCVPISNHLYFYWYRQILGQKVEFLVSFYNNEISEKSEIFDDQFSVERPDGSNFTLKIRSTKLEDSAMYFCASVGAPNTEAFFGQGTRLTVV.

In its sample, this clonotype was seen many times. This chain connects TRBV2 to TRBJ2-1, with 7 nucleotides matching TRBD1. Germline V lookup: CDR1 SNHLY, CDR2 FYNNEI. This CDR3 comprises 15 residues. With 4 bases clipped from V and 4 bases from J, the junction kept 7 bases outside the gene matches. The CDR3 nucleotides read TGTGCCAGCAGTGCCAGACAGGGTCGTTACAATGAGCAGTTCTTC. This sequence encodes CASSARQGRYNEQFF.

The chain uses TRBV14 and TRBJ1-4, with D maybe TRBD1 (5 bases). CDR3 size: 15 residues. The germline gives CDR1 SGHDN, CDR2 FVKESK. The V gene lost 4 bases and the J gene lost 8 bases, with 17 bases spanning the gap. The CDR3 nucleotides are TGTGCCAGCAGCCGGGCCGGGACGGTTCGGGAAAAACTGTTTTTT. Translating it yields CASSRAGTVREKLFF.

In its sample, this clonotype was seen many times. This chain connects TRBV5-8 to TRBJ1-3, with 8 bases aligning to TRBD1. From germline, CDR1 is SGHTS and CDR2 YDEGEE. The CDR3 sequence is 15 residues long. V lost 0 bases to trimming and J lost 2 bases; unmatched junction nucleotides: 1. The CDR3, as DNA: TGTGCCAGCAGCTTGGAACAGGGGGCTGGAAACACCATATATTTT. Translation: CASSLEQGAGNTIYF.

This clonotype was counted only a few times. The V gene is TRBV28, the J gene TRBJ1-2; 9 bases agree with TRBD1. After removal of 5 bases from V and 4 bases from J, the junction contained 5 bases not matched to a gene. Germline loops: CDR1 MDHEN, CDR2 SYDVKM. The CDR3 sequence is 14 residues long. CDR3 coding DNA: TGTGCCAGCAGTGCAGGACAGGGGATCTATGGCTACACCTTC. It encodes CASSAGQGIYGYTF.

This clonotype appeared many times. The chain joins TRBV27 to TRBJ1-5; possible D gene TRBD1, 5 bases. Germline CDR1 is MNHEY and CDR2 is SMNVEV (reference sequence). The CDR3 runs to 15 residues. V was pared by 2 bases and J by 2 bases, with 10 bases between. For the CDR3, the DNA is TGTGCCAGCAGTTTAAGAGGAGGGGGCAATCAGCCCCAGCATTTT. This codes for CASSLRGGGNQPQHF.

This clonotype showed up many times. The genes are TRBV5-6 and TRBJ2-3; 8 nucleotides agree with TRBD2. V lost 4 bases and J lost 6; bases outside the gene matches: 13. Per the germline V gene, CDR1 is SGHDT and CDR2 is YYEEEE. The CDR3 has 16 amino acids. CDR3: CASSNGLAGRSDTQYF. The CDR3 nucleotides are TGTGCCAGCAGCAACGGACTAGCAGGACGGTCGGATACGCAGTATTTT.

Points on this clonotype: This could be a read error, since a much larger clone is one nucleotide away. V is TRBV10-3 and J is TRBJ1-2; TRBD1 agrees at 7 bases. Germline trimming cut 8 bases from V and 8 bases from J; bases unmatched to any gene: 11. Germline CDR1 reads ENHRY; CDR2 reads SYGVKD. The CDR3 has 13 amino acids. This chain's CDR3 is CAIGGQSSWGYTF. CDR3 DNA: TGTGCCATCGGGGGACAGTCCAGCTGGGGCTACACCTTC.

This clonotype was detected once. The V gene is TRBV6-5, the J gene TRBJ2-3; TRBD2 agrees at 10 bases. Germline-derived CDR1 and CDR2 are MNHEY and SVGAGI. The CDR3 extends over 13 amino acids. V was pared by 2 bases and J by 12 bases, with 5 bases of the junction left unmatched. The CDR3 sequence: CASSYTLAGEQYF. CDR3 nucleotide sequence: TGTGCCAGCAGTTACACCCTAGCGGGAGAACAGTATTTT.

Ten or more counts support this clonotype. The rearrangement joins TRBV2 to TRBJ1-5, with a tentative D call TRBD1 (5 bases). Germline CDR1 SNHLY, CDR2 FYNNEI. The CDR3 runs 12 residues. Trimming stripped 7 bases from V and 7 bases from J, with 11 bases between. The CDR3 sequence: CASTGGLQPQHF. CDR3 nucleotides: TGTGCCAGCACGGGGGGATTGCAGCCCCAGCATTTT.

This clonotype was seen at least ten times. V is TRBV11-1 and J is TRBJ2-3; TRBD2 matches at 7 bases. The CDR3 contains 16 residues. CDR1 is SGHAT and CDR2 is FQDESV in the germline V gene (reference sequence). V shed 1 base and J 4 bases; nucleotides not matched to a gene: 8. The CDR3 DNA reads as TGTGCCAGCAGCTTAGGAGCGGGGCGTGAGGCAGATACGCAGTATTTT. Its translation: CASSLGAGREADTQYF.